The clone carrying this T cell receptor (beta chain) was counted at least ten times. This specimen comes from a study of CD8 T cells in ankylosing spondylitis. Trimming removed 4 bases from V and 0 bases from J, with 19 bases in between. Germline CDR1 reads MNHNS; CDR2 reads SASEGT. The CDR3 spans 18 residues. MiXCR, applied by TCRdb to the 5' RACE reads, yields one record per CDR3 protein. The data show about 39,000 distinct CDR3 sequences, with 10% seen just once and 16% held by the top ten. The V gene is TRBV6-1, the J gene TRBJ2-1; the D gene could be TRBD1 or TRBD2 (6 bases each). The TCR comes from a male donor with ankylosing spondylitis or in good health (not recorded which). Sample: blood, either unsorted or a sorted T cell fraction (not recorded which). CDR3 loop: CASSGSAYGGSSYNEQFF. For the CDR3, the DNA is TGTGCCAGCAGTGGTTCGGCATACGGGGGCAGCTCCTACAATGAGCAGTTCTTC.